This T cell receptor (beta chain) originates from a study of blood T cells in healthy people across ages (dated by TCRdb to between 2015 and 2016). Study-wide context: Template switching captured roughly one uniquely barcoded TCR beta cDNA molecule per two T cells in model experiments. To track age-related changes in TCR beta repertoire diversity, the study relied on deep sequencing normalized with unique cDNA molecular identifiers. The donors were split into four age groups: young (average 16 years), middle-aged (nearly 40), aged (more than 60) and long-lived (82). To avoid experimental bias, donors of different ages were spread randomly across the sequencing lanes. For two donors (one aged 18 to 30 and one aged 80 or older), the study analyzed two additional independent replicas of 1 million unique cDNA reads from the same blood draw.

Library preparation used 5' RACE. Instrument on record: Illumina HiSeq 2500. A second PCR of roughly 7 to 11 cycles was performed with a sample-barcoded 5' primer and a J-beta primer mix. A template-switch 5' adaptor carrying 12 random nucleotides introduced a unique molecular identifier onto each TCR beta cDNA molecule. Each sample yielded at least 3 million CDR3-containing paired-end reads. The Mint cDNA synthesis kit, primed by a TRBC-specific oligonucleotide, was used to synthesize first-strand cDNA from all RNA. Following uracil-DNA glycosylase treatment, all cDNA underwent a first 18-cycle PCR with the universal primers M1SS and BC2_uni_R. The authors' analysis ran thus. For normalization, 1 million high-quality reads, each with a distinct molecular identifier, were randomly selected from each sample. Reads sharing molecular identifiers were discarded rather than binned into consensus sequences. MiTCR, set to a Q25 quality threshold and the strictest error-elimination algorithm, was used for CDR3 identification, clonotype clustering and error correction. Lower-bound total TCR beta diversity was estimated with a nonparametric unseen species model using Euler transformation. Using fastp trimming at Q25 and MiXCR clonotype assembly, TCRdb reanalyzed the public sequencing data and kept in-frame beta chains. Entries that share a CDR3 protein sequence are merged under the most common genes and DNA. TCRdb's processing, not the study's, gives the V and J calls here. The sample table contains about 580,000 distinct CDR3 sequences; only one count was recorded for around 48% of them. The biggest ten clones account for about 22% of the sample.

Cut back by 7 bases and 6 bases, the V and J ends lie 12 bases apart. CDR1 and CDR2 (SQVTM, ANQGSEA) derive from the germline V gene. The CDR3 runs 11 amino acids, cysteine and phenylalanine included. Only the CDR3 DNA is retained, 33 bases long and in frame from the first base. Systemically healthy Caucasian individuals from Russia, over 30 in total and aged roughly 6 to 95 years, were included as donors. Each donor gave roughly 11 milliliters of peripheral blood, drawn into EDTA-treated Vacutainer tubes. Ficoll-Paque density-gradient centrifugation was used to isolate PBMCs, with at least 6.5 million per sample. Trizol reagent was used to extract total RNA from the PBMCs, yielding at least 6 micrograms per sample. Naive CD45RAhigh/CD27high T cell percentages were measured by flow cytometry on a PBMC aliquot from every donor. With respect to this clonotype: It lacks a known antigen. This sequence may be a read error, since a much larger clone differs from it by one base.

General findings and caveats noted by the study authors: Estimates of total diversity based on one million sequenced T cells were regarded as lower bounds and as underestimates. The long-lived group showed more naive CD4+ T cells, fewer expanded clones and increased TCR diversity than the aged group, suggesting age selection. Observed TCR beta diversity correlated strongly with the percentage of naive T cells measured by flow cytometry. Observed TCR beta diversity per million T cells fell roughly linearly with age, and a significant reduction was already apparent by age roughly 40. The CMV infection status of donors was not known, potentially confounding age-related changes in expanded clonotypes. Bulk unsorted PBMC profiling prevented conclusive comparison of naive and antigen-experienced compartments.

The TCR comes from a man older than 75 in good health. The chain is assembled from TRBV29-1 and TRBJ1-2, with a weak D call of TRBD1 (5 bases match). The specimen was blood. DNA sequence: TGCAGCGGTGCCGGGGCGGATGGCTACACCTTC. Translated, this is CSGAGADGYTF. The CDR3, completed at both ends by the reference TRBV29-1 and TRBJ1-2 genes, gives the full variable domain SAVISQKPSRDICQRGTSLTIQCQVDSQVTMMFWYRQQPGQSLTLIATANQGSEATYESGFVIDKFPISRPNLTFSTLTVSNMSPEDSSIYLCSGAGADGYTFGSGTRLTVV.